This entry is about one T cell receptor beta chain. The entry originates in a study of blood T cell repertoires in COVID-19. On the study more broadly: Researchers got acute and convalescent COVID-19 samples from the United States, Italy and Spain. From T cells, B-cell-depleted T cells, or PBMCs came the material, which was cDNA or gDNA.

Per the authors' pipeline: The assay estimated nucleated cells by amplifying reference gene primers. Using immunoSEQ multiplex PCR, the repertoire was profiled, and TCRdb retains in-frame clones only, with some absent. V, J and clone size derive from that table, while D and trimming were established from the DNA sequence. The sample holds roughly 110,000 clones, around 85% seen once. Per germline, CDR1 KGHSH and CDR2 LQKENI. Trimming at V came to 0 bases and at J to 5 bases, leaving 8 bases not matched to a gene. This CDR3 is 17 amino acids long. The sequence derives from a human donor in a cohort sampled during active COVID-19. V gene TRBV18 combines with J gene TRBJ2-3; 10 bases align to TRBD2. Sequencing was carried out using peripheral blood. The chain's CDR3 is CASSPPSGGPRGDTQYF. In DNA, the CDR3 is TGTGCCAGCTCACCACCTAGCGGGGGGCCGAGGGGAGATACGCAGTATTTT.